Below, one T cell receptor (beta chain) is given with its context. Its antigen is still unknown. Clones were read by immunoSEQ multiplex PCR, and TCRdb kept only the in-frame ones, dropping some. Found here are approximately 2.3 million clones, 85% to 95% of them singletons; the top ten hold about 0.39%. The sample is drawn from a study of shared clonotypes between healthy human individuals. Study information: Three CD4 naive, three CD4 memory, two CD8 naive and one CD8 memory plate were used per donor. Findings and limits, study-wide: The low donor count limited represented genetic and exposure-history diversity.

Germline assignment: CDR1 GTSNPN and CDR2 SVGIG (reference sequence). V gave up 3 bases and J gave up 4 bases; unmatched junction bases: 18. CDR3 length: 18 residues. J is TRBJ2-7 and V is TRBV30, with 10 bases that match TRBD1. The source is a man between 18 and 29 years old in good health. Some clones in this sample may be carry-over from other donors' samples. Sequencing input: naive CD4+ T cells from PBMCs. The subset here: CD45RA+ positively selected. This CDR3 reads CAWRSTGTGVRLTYEQYF. In DNA, the CDR3 is TGTGCCTGGAGATCTACCGGGACAGGGGTACGCCTTACATACGAGCAGTACTTC.